This TCR beta chain was profiled in a study of cytomegalovirus exposure and HLA in healthy donors. At the level of the study: Earlier sequencing of some 180 million T cells yielded 95 million to 120 million unique TCR beta sequences.

Donors consisted of healthy bone marrow donors. About this clone itself: Its antigen is undetermined.

V was pared by 6 bases and J by 6 bases, with 7 bases of the junction left unmatched. This CDR3 contains 12 residues. The germline gives CDR1 SQVTM, CDR2 ANQGSEA. Findings and limits, study-wide: Researchers reported in a later analysis that common viral pathogens appeared linked to several top clusters. Researchers reported that a few CMV-associated chains were confirmed in vitro as CMV antigen-specific.

Primers included in the PCR were 60 Vbeta and 13 Jbeta primers. Assay: immunoSEQ multiplex PCR; the TCRdb copy retains only in-frame clones and omits some. The data show around 190,000 clones, with around 77% seen just once and nearly 3% held by the top ten. The J gene is TRBJ1-1, the V gene TRBV29-1; 7 nucleotides align to TRBD1. The material sequenced was PBMCs. This receptor was obtained from a young woman in good health and CMV-seronegative. The CDR3 DNA sequence: TGCAGCGTCTACAGGGGTCGTCCTGAAGCTTTCTTT. Translation: CSVYRGRPEAFF.